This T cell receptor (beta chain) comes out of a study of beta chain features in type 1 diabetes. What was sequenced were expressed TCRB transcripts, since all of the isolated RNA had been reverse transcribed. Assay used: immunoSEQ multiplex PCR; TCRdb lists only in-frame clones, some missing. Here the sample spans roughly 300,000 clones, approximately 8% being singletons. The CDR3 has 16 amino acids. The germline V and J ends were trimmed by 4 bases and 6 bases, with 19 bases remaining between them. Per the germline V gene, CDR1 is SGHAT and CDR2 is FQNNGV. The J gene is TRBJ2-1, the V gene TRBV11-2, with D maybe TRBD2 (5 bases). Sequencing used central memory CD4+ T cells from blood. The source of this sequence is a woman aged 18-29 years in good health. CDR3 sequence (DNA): TGTGCCAGCAGCTCGCCCTCATACCGACTAATCAATGAGCAGTTCTTC. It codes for CASSSPSYRLINEQFF.